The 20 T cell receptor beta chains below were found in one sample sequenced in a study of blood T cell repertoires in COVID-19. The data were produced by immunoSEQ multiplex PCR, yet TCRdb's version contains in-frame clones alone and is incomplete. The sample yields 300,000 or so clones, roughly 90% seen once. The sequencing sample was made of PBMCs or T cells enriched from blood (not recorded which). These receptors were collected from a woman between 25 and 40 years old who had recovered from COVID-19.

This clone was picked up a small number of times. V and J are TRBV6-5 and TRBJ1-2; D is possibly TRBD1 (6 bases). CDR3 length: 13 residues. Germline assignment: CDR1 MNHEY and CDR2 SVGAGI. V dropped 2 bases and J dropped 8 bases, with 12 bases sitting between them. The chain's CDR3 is CASSYVRGGGYTF. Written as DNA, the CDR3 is TGTGCCAGCAGTTACGTCAGGGGCGGAGGCTACACCTTC.

The CDR3 sequence: CASRQTGTGFGNTIYF. As DNA, the CDR3 is TGTGCCAGTAGACAGACCGGGACAGGGTTTGGAAACACCATATATTTT. This rearrangement joins TRBV19 to TRBJ1-3, with 9 bases lining up with TRBD1. Trimming at V came to 6 bases and at J to 3 bases, leaving 9 bases not matched to a gene. There are 16 residues in the CDR3. CDR1 is LNHDA, CDR2 SQIVND, per germline (reference sequence). Based on the CDR3 plus reference TRBV19 and TRBJ1-3, the full variable domain is DGGITQSPKYLFRKEGQNVTLSCEQNLNHDAMYWYRQDPGQGLRLIYYSQIVNDFQKGDIAEGYSVSREKKESFPLTVTSAQKNPTAFYLCASRQTGTGFGNTIYFGEGSWLTVV.

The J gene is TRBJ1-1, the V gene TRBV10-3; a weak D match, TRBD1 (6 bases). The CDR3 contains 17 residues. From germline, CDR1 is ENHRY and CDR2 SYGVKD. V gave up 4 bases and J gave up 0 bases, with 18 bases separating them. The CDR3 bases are TGTGCCATCAGTGCGAACTCACAGGGCGGTTTGAACACTGAAGCTTTCTTT. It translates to CAISANSQGGLNTEAFF.

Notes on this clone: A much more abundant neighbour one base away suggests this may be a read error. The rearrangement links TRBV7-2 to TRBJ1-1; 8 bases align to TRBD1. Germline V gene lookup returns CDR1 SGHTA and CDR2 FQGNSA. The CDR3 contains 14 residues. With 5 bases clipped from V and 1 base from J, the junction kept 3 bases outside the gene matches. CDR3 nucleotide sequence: TGTGCCAGCAGCCAGGGACAGGAGAACACTGAAGCTTTCTTT. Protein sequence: CASSQGQENTEAFF.

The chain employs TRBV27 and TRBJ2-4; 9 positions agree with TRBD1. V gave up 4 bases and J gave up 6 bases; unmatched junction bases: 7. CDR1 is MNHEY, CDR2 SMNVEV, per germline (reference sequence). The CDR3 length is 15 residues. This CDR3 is CASSYTGQGLNIQYF. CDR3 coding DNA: TGTGCCAGCAGTTACACGGGACAGGGATTAAACATTCAGTACTTC.

DNA for the CDR3: TGTGCCAGCAGCCCGTGGGCAGGAGAGACCCAGTACTTC. It yields the protein CASSPWAGETQYF. The chain has TRBV3-1 (or the pseudogene TRBV3-2) and TRBJ2-5; D ambiguous. Per the germline V gene, CDR1 is LGHDT and CDR2 is YNNKEL (reference sequence). The CDR3 extends over 13 amino acids. V gave up 4 bases and J gave up 4 bases, with 10 bases separating them.

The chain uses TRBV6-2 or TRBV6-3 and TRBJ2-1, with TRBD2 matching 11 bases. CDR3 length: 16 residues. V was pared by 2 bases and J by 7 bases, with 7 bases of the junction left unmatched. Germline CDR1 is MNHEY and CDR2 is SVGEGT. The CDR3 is CASSYDTSGGENEQFF. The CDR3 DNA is TGTGCCAGCAGTTACGATACTAGCGGGGGCGAGAATGAGCAGTTCTTC.

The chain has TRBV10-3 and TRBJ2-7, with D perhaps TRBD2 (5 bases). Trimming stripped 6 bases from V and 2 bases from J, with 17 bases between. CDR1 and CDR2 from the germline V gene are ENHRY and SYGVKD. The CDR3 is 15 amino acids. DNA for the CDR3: TGTGCCATCAGCGCCGGGGAACTCGCGGCCTACGAGCAGTACTTC. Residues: CAISAGELAAYEQYF.

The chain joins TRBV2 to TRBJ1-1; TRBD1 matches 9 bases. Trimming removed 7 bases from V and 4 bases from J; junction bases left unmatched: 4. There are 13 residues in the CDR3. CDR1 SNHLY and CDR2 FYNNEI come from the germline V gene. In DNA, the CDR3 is TGTGCCAGCAATCAGGACAGGGGCACTGAAGCTTTCTTT. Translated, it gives CASNQDRGTEAFF.

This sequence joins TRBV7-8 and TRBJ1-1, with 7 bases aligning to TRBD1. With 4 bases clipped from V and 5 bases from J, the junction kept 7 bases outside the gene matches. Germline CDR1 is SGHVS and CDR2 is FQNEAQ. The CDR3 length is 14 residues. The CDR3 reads CASSSKQGSTEAFF. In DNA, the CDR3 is TGTGCCAGCAGCTCCAAACAGGGGTCGACTGAAGCTTTCTTT.

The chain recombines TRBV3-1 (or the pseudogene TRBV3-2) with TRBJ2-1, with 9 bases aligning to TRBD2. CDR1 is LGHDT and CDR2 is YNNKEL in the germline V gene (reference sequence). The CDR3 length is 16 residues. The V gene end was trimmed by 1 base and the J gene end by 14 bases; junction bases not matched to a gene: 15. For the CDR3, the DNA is TGTGCCAGCAGCCAAGGCGGGGGGGCCTTAAGGTCTCTGGAGTTCTTC. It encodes CASSQGGGALRSLEFF.

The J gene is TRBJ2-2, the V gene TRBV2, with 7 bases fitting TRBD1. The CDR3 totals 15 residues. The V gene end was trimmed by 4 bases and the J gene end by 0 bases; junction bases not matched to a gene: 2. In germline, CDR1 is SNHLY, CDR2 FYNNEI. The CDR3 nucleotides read TGTGCCAGCAGTGTGGGACAGCCGAACACCGGGGAGCTGTTTTTT. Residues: CASSVGQPNTGELFF. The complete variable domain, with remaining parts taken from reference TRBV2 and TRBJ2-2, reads EPEVTQTPSHQVTQMGQEVILRCVPISNHLYFYWYRQILGQKVEFLVSFYNNEISEKSEIFDDQFSVERPDGSNFTLKIRSTKLEDSAMYFCASSVGQPNTGELFFGEGSRLTVL.

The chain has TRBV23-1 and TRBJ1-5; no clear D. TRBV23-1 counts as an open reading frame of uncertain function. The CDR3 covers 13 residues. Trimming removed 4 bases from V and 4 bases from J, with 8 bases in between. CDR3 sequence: CASSLPANQPQHF. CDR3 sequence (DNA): TGCGCCAGCAGTCTCCCTGCGAATCAGCCCCAGCATTTT.

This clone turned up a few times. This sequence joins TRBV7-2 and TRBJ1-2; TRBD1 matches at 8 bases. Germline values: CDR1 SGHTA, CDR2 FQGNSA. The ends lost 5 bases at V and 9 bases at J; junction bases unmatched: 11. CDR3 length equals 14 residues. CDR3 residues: CASSPGGATGSYTF. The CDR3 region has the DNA TGTGCCAGCAGCCCAGGGGGCGCGACAGGAAGCTACACCTTC.

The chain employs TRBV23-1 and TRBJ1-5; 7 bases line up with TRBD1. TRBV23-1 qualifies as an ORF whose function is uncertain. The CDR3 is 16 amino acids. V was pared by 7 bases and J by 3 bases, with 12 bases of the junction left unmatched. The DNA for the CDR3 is TGCGCCAGCACCCGACACAGGGGAATTTCCAATCAGCCCCAGCATTTT. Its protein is CASTRHRGISNQPQHF.

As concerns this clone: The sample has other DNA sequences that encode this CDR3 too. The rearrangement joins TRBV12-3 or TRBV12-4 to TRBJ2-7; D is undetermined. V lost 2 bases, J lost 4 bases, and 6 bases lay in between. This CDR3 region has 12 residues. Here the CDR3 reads CASSLLRYEQYF. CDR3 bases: TGTGCCAGCAGTTTATTGAGATACGAGCAGTACTTC.

This CDR3 reads CASSSGQAVDYGYTF. The CDR3 DNA is TGTGCCAGCAGTTCGGGACAGGCGGTCGACTATGGCTACACCTTC. The rearrangement links TRBV28 to TRBJ1-2; 8 bases are shared with TRBD1. This CDR3 has 15 residues. The trim removed 4 bases at V and 3 bases at J, leaving 7 bases unmatched. In germline, CDR1 is MDHEN, CDR2 SYDVKM.

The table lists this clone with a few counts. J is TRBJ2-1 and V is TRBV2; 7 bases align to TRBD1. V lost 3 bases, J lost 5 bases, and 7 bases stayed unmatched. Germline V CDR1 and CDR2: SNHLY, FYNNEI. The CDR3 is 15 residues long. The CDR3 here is CASSEVQGIDNEQFF. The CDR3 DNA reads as TGTGCCAGCAGTGAGGTACAGGGGATCGACAATGAGCAGTTCTTC.

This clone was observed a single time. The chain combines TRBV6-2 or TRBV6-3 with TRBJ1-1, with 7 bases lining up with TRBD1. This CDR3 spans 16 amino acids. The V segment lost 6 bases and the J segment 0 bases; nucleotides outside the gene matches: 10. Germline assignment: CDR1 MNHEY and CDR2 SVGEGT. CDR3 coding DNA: TGTGCCAGCAGCCCTGAGACAGGGTACATGAACACTGAAGCTTTCTTT. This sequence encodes CASSPETGYMNTEAFF.

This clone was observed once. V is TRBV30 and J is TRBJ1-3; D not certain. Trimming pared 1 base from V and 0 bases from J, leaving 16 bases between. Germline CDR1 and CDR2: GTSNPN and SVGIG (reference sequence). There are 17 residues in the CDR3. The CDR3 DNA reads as TGTGCCTGGAGTGACACCCGCGGCAGACGCTCTGGAAACACCATATATTTT. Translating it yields CAWSDTRGRRSGNTIYF.